This TCR beta chain came from a study of PD-L1 blockade in urothelial cancer. The CDR3 length is 15 residues. From germline, CDR1 is SGHVS and CDR2 FQNEAQ. V was trimmed by 4 bases and J by 6 bases, leaving 16 bases between them. TCRdb keeps only in-frame clones here, not all; method: immunoSEQ multiplex PCR. The table shows about 79,000 clones, with about 82% occurring only once. Time point defined: pretreatment peripheral blood. This specimen was PBMCs, taken around atezolizumab (anti-PD-L1) treatment. The source is a man aged 40-50 years with urothelial cancer. The chain is built from TRBV7-8 and TRBJ2-1; tentative D call: TRBD2 (5 bases). CDR3 amino acids: CASSSTRAARNEQFF. DNA for the CDR3: TGTGCCAGCAGCTCCACGAGGGCAGCGCGCAATGAGCAGTTCTTC.